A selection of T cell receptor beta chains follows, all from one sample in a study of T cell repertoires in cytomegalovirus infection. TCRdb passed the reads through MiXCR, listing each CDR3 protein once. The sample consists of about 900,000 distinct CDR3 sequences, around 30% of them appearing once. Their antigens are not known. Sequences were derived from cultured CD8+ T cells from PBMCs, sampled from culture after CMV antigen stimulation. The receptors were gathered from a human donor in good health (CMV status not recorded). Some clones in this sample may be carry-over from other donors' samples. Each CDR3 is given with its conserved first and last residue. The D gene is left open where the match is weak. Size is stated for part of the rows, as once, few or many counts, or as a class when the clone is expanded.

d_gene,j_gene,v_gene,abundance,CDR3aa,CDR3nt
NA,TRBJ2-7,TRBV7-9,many,CASSLPGPGEQYF,TGTGCCAGCAGCTTGCCGGGGCCTGGAGAGCAGTACTTC
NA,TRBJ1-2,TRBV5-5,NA,CASSFRDGDYGYTF,TGTGCCAGCAGCTTCCGGGACGGTGACTATGGCTACACCTTC
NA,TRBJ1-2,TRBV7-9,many,CASSLILSGAGYTF,TGTGCCAGCAGCTTAATCCTGTCCGGGGCTGGCTACACCTTC
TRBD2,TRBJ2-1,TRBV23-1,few,CASSQYTSGGAREQFF,TGCGCCAGCAGTCAATATACTAGCGGGGGGGCCCGGGAGCAGTTCTTC
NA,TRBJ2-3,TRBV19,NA,CASSIGISTFTADTQYF,TGTGCCAGTAGTATCGGTATCTCAACCTTCACGGCAGATACGCAGTATTTT
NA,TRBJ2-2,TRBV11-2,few,CASISTSPGELFF,TGTGCCAGCATCTCTACTAGCCCCGGGGAGCTGTTTTTT
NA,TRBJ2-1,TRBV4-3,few,CASSPPGEDNEQFF,TGCGCCAGCAGCCCGCCCGGGGAGGACAATGAGCAGTTCTTC
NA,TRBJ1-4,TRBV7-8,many,CASSLVTGSSEKLFF,TGTGCCAGCAGCTTGGTAACAGGGAGTAGTGAAAAACTGTTTTTT
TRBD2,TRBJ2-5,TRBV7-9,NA,CASIPSGETQYF,TGTGCCAGCATCCCTAGCGGAGAGACCCAGTACTTC
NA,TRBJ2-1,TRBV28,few,CASSFINEQFF,TGTGCCAGCAGTTTTATTAATGAGCAGTTCTTC
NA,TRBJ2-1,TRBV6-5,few,CASSYSTSPYNEQFF,TGTGCCAGCAGTTACTCAACCTCCCCCTACAATGAGCAGTTCTTC
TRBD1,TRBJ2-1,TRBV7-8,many,CASSGTDSYNEQFF,TGTGCCAGCAGCGGGACAGACTCCTACAATGAGCAGTTCTTC
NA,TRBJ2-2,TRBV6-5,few,CASSYTKANTGELFF,TGTGCCAGCAGTTACACGAAAGCGAACACCGGGGAGCTGTTTTTT
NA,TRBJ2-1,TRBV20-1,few,CSARDVGLGAVEQFF,TGCAGTGCTAGAGATGTAGGGTTGGGAGCAGTGGAGCAGTTCTTC
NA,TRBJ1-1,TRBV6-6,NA,CASSDGGGNAFF,TGTGCCAGCAGTGACGGCGGGGGGAATGCTTTCTTT
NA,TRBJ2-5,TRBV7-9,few,CASSQGEGGGETQYF,TGTGCCAGCAGCCAAGGCGAGGGGGGGGGAGAGACCCAGTACTTC
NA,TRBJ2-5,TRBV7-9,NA,CASSLFSQETQYF,TGTGCCAGCAGCTTATTTAGTCAAGAGACCCAGTACTTC
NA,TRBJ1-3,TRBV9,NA,CASSSRDDGNTIYF,TGTGCCAGCAGCTCCCGGGACGACGGAAACACCATATATTTT
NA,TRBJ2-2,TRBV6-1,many,CASSDPATSNTGELFF,TGTGCCAGCAGTGACCCGGCGACAAGCAACACCGGGGAGCTGTTTTTT
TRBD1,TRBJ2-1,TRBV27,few,CASSPLSGQIYNEQFF,TGTGCCAGCAGTCCCCTGTCGGGACAGATATACAATGAGCAGTTCTTC
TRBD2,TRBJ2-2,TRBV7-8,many,CASSSSPSGGNTGELFF,TGTGCCAGCAGCTCAAGCCCTAGCGGGGGTAACACCGGGGAGCTGTTTTTT
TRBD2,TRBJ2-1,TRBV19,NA,CASSARDTKRGPYNEQFF,TGTGCCAGTAGTGCCCGGGACACGAAGCGGGGGCCATACAATGAGCAGTTCTTC
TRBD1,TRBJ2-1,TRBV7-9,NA,CASSVRDSTTSSYNEQFF,TGTGCCAGCAGCGTCCGGGACAGCACGACCAGTTCCTACAATGAGCAGTTCTTC